This entry is about one TCR beta chain. The table came from immunoSEQ multiplex PCR; TCRdb's copy has only in-frame clones and leaves some out. Here the sample spans about 42,000 clones, approximately 83% being singletons. This entry is derived from a study of OX40 agonist ivuxolimab in advanced cancers. Germline V gives CDR1 WSHSY, CDR2 SAAADI. The CDR3 covers 15 residues. Unmatched junction bases numbered 0, after V lost 4 bases and J lost 4 bases. The material was CD4+ or CD8+ T cells sorted from blood, obtained in a trial of the OX40 agonist ivuxolimab. The V and J genes are TRBV10-2 and TRBJ2-3; 15 nucleotides line up with TRBD2. This sequence originates from an adult with an advanced solid tumor such as melanoma, head and neck, liver or kidney cancer. The CDR3 coding sequence is TGCGCCAGCAGTGGGACTAGCGGGAGGGCAGATACGCAGTATTTT. Protein: CASSGTSGRADTQYF.